The 7 T cell receptor beta chains in this list originate from one sample, sequenced in a study of cytotoxic CD8 clonotypes in ibrutinib-treated CLL. Generated by immunoSEQ multiplex PCR, the TCRdb table keeps only in-frame clones and is missing some. There are 200,000 to 250,000 clones in the sample; 60% to 80% occur only once, and over 10% lies in the top ten. The material sequenced was PBMCs, taken after 12 months of ibrutinib treatment. The receptors come from a human donor with chronic lymphocytic leukemia.

The rearrangement links TRBV28 to TRBJ2-1; D gene ambiguous. This CDR3 is built from 14 residues. V was clipped by 2 bases and J by 10 bases, with 15 bases between them. From germline, CDR1 is MDHEN and CDR2 SYDVKM. The CDR3 region has the DNA TGTGCCAGCAGTTTAACAGTGCCCTTGAAGGAGCAGTTCTTC. Amino acid sequence: CASSLTVPLKEQFF.

V and J are TRBV23-1 and TRBJ2-7; D call uncertain. TRBV23-1 is reported as an ORF; its role is uncertain. Trimming shortened V by 8 bases and J by 0 bases, and 14 bases separated the two germline ends. This CDR3 spans 14 amino acids. This CDR3 reads CASDVQLPSYEQYF. CDR3 nucleotide sequence: TGCGCCAGCGACGTTCAACTGCCCTCCTACGAGCAGTACTTC.

The chain has TRBV7-9 and TRBJ1-1; D is uncertain. Trimming took 7 bases from V and 3 from J, leaving 15 bases between them. The germline V gene encodes CDR1 SEHNR and CDR2 FQNEAQ (reference sequence). The CDR3 covers 14 residues. The CDR3 DNA is TGTGCCAGCATGCGAATGGGGTGGGACACTGAAGCTTTCTTT. Encoded protein: CASMRMGWDTEAFF.

This sequence joins TRBV15 and TRBJ2-7; D is unresolved. CDR1 is LNHNV and CDR2 is YYDKDF in the germline V gene (reference sequence). V lost 0 bases to trimming and J lost 6 bases, with 9 bases between them. CDR3 length equals 13 residues. The CDR3 reads CATSRDPVAEQYF. The CDR3 DNA reads TGTGCCACCAGCAGAGATCCCGTGGCCGAGCAGTACTTC.

V and J are TRBV5-4 and TRBJ1-5; TRBD1 is a possible D gene (5 bases). Germline CDR1 and CDR2: SGHNT and YYREEE (reference sequence). There are 15 residues in the CDR3. The ends were cut back, 1 base at V and 1 base at J, with 9 bases in the middle. The CDR3 DNA reads as TGTGCCAGCAGCTTGCAGGGAGGGAGCAATCAGCCCCAGCATTTT. Residues: CASSLQGGSNQPQHF.

The CDR3 DNA is TGTGCCAGCAGGGCGACAGCGAGCTCTGGAAACACCATATATTTT. Protein product: CASRATASSGNTIYF. The V and J genes are TRBV2 and TRBJ1-3; the D gene is possibly TRBD1 (5 bases). V was trimmed by 6 bases and J by 0 bases, leaving 12 bases between them. Germline V gene data show CDR1 as SNHLY and CDR2 as FYNNEI. This CDR3 is 15 amino acids long.

V usage is TRBV29-1 and J usage is TRBJ1-4, with 8 nucleotides matching TRBD1. This CDR3 is 14 amino acids long. J gave up 5 bases and V 3 bases, and 5 bases lay outside the gene matches. CDR1 and CDR2 (germline): SQVTM, ANQGSEA. CDR3 bases: TGCAGCGTTGAGGGTCAGGGGGCAAATGAAAAACTGTTTTTT. Its translation is CSVEGQGANEKLFF.